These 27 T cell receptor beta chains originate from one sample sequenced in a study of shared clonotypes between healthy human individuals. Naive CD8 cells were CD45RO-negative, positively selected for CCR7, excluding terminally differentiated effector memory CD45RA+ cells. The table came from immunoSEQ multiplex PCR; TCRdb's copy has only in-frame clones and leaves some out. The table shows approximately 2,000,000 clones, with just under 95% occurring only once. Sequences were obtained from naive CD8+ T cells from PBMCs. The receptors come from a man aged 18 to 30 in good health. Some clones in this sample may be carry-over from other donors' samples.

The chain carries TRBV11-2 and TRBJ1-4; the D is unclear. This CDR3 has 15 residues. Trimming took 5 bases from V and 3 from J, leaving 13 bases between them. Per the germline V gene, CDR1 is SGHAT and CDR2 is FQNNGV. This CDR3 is CASSAPGEANEKLFF. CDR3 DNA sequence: TGTGCCAGCAGCGCCCCCGGGGAGGCTAATGAAAAACTGTTTTTT.

DNA of the CDR3: TGTGCCAGCAGCGAGGGACTAGCGGGACGGAGCTCCTACAATGAGCAGTTCTTC. Its translation: CASSEGLAGRSSYNEQFF. This chain uses TRBV7-8 with TRBJ2-1, with 13 bases aligning to TRBD2. After removal of 5 bases from V and 0 bases from J, the junction contained 7 bases not matched to a gene. CDR3 size: 18 residues. Germline CDR1 SGHVS, CDR2 FQNEAQ.

The CDR3 protein is CASSARQGDRGPGELFF. The CDR3 DNA reads as TGTGCCAGCAGCGCCCGTCAAGGGGACAGGGGGCCCGGGGAGCTGTTTTTT. The J gene is TRBJ2-2, the V gene TRBV9, with TRBD1 matching 12 bases. The CDR3 loop spans 17 amino acids. Unmatched junction bases numbered 9, after V lost 3 bases and J lost 6 bases. Germline lookup yields CDR1 SGDLS and CDR2 YYNGEE.

The CDR3 bases are TGTGCCAGCAGCCTAACCCCAGGGGCCAATCAGCCCCAGCATTTT. It translates to CASSLTPGANQPQHF. The chain links TRBV7-2 to TRBJ1-5, with a tentative D call TRBD1 (6 bases). V lost 5 bases to trimming and J lost 3 bases, with 14 bases between them. Germline CDR1 reads SGHTA; CDR2 reads FQGNSA. The CDR3 runs to 15 residues.

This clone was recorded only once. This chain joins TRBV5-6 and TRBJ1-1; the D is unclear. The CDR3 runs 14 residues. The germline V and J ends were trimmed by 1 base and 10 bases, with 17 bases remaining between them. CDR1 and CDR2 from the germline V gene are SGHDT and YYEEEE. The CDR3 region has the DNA TGTGCCAGCAGCTTGCTTTTCCACCAAGAAGGAGCTTTCTTT. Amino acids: CASSLLFHQEGAFF.

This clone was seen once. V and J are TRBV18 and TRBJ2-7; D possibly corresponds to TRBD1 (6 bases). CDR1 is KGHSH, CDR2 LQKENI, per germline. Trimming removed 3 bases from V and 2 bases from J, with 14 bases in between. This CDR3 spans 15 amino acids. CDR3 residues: CASSPSTGFPYEQYF. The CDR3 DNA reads TGTGCCAGCTCACCTTCCACAGGGTTTCCCTACGAGCAGTACTTC.

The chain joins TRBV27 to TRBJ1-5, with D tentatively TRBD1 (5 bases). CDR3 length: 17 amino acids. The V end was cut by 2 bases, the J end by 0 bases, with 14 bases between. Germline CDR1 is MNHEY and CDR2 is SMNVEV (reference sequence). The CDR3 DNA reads TGTGCCAGCAGTTTAGTAGCAGGGACCGATAGCAATCAGCCCCAGCATTTT. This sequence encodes CASSLVAGTDSNQPQHF.

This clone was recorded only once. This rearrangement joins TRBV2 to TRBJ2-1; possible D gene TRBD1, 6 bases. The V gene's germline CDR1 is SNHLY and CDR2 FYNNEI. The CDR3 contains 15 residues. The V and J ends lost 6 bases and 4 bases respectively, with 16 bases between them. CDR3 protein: CASRTGTPAYNEQFF. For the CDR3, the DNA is TGTGCCAGCAGAACTGGGACACCCGCTTACAATGAGCAGTTCTTC.

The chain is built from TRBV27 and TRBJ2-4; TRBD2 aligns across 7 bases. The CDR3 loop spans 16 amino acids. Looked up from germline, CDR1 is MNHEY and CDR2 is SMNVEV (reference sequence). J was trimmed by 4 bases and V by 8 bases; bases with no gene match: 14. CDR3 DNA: TGTGCCAGCTTGCGACAAGGACTAGAGCGGAAAAACATTCAGTACTTC. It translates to CASLRQGLERKNIQYF.

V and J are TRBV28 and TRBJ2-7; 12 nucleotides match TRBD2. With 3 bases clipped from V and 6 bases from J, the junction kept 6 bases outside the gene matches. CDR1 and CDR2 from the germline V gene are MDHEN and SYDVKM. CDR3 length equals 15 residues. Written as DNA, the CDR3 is TGTGCCAGCAGTTTGAGCACTAGCGGGAGGACCGAGCAGTACTTC. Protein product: CASSLSTSGRTEQYF.

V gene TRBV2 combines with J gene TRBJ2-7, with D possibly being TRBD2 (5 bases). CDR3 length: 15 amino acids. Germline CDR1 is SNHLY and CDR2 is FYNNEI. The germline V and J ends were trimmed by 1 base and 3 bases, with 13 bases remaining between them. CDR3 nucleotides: TGTGCCAGCAGTGAAGGACTCCCAGGACTCTACGAGCAGTACTTC. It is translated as CASSEGLPGLYEQYF.

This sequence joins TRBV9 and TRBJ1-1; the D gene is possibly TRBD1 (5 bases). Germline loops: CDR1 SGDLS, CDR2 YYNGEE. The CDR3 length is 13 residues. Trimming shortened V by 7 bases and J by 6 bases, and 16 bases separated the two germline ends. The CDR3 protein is CASSGTVVSEAFF. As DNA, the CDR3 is TGTGCCAGCTCAGGGACGGTAGTATCTGAAGCTTTCTTT. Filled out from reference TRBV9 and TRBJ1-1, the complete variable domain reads DSGVTQTPKHLITATGQRVTLRCSPRSGDLSVYWYQQSLDQGLQFLIQYYNGEERAKGNILERFSAQQFPDLHSELNLSSLELGDSALYFCASSGTVVSEAFFGQGTRLTVV.

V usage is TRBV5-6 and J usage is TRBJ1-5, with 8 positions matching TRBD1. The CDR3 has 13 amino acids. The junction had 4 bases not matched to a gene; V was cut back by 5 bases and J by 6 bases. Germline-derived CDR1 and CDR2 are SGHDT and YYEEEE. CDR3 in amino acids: CASSQGAVQPQHF. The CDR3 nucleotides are TGTGCCAGCAGTCAGGGGGCAGTTCAGCCCCAGCATTTT. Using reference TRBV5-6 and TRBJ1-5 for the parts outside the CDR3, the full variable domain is DAGVTQSPTHLIKTRGQQVTLRCSPKSGHDTVSWYQQALGQGPQFIFQYYEEEERQRGNFPDRFSGHQFPNYSSELNVNALLLGDSALYLCASSQGAVQPQHFGDGTRLSIL.

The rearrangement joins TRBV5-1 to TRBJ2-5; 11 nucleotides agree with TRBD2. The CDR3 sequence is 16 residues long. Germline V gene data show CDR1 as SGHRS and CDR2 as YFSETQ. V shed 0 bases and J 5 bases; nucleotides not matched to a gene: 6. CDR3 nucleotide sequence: TGCGCCAGCAGCTTGGCGACTAGCGGGATTTGGGAGACCCAGTACTTC. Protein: CASSLATSGIWETQYF.

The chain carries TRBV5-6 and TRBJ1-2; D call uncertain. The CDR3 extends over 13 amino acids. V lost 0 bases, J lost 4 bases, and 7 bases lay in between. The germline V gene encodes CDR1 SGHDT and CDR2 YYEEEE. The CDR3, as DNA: TGTGCCAGCAGCTTGGGGTCAGCCTATGGCTACACCTTC. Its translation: CASSLGSAYGYTF.

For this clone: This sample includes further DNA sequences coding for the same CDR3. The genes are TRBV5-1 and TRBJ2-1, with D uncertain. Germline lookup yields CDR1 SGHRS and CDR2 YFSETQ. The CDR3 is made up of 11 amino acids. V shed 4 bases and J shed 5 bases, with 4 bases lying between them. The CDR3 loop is CASSLDNEQFF. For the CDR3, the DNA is TGCGCCAGCAGCCTGGACAATGAGCAGTTCTTC.

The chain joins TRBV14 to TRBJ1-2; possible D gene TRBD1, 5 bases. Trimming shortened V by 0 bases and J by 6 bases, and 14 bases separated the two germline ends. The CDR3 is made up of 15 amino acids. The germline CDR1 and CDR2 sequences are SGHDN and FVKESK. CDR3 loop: CASSQEYGTWNGYTF. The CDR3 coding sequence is TGTGCCAGCAGCCAAGAATACGGGACCTGGAATGGCTACACCTTC.

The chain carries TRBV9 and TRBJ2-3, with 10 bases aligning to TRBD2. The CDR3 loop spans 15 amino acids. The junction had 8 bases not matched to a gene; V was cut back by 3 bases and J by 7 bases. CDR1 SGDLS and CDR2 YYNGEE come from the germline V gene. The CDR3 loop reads CASSDLAGAGNTQYF. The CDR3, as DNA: TGTGCCAGCAGCGACCTAGCGGGAGCCGGAAATACGCAGTATTTT.

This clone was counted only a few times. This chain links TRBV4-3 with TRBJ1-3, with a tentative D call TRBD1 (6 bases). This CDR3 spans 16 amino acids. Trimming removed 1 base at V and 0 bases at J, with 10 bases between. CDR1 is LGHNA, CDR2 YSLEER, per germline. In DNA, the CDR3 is TGCGCCAGCAGCCAAGGGACAGCGGCCTCTGGAAACACCATATATTTT. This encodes CASSQGTAASGNTIYF.

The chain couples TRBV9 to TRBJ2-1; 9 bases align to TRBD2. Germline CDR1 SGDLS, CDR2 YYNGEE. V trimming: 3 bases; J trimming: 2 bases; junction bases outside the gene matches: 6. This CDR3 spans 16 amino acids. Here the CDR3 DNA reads TGTGCCAGCAGCGCAGTTAGCGGGAGTACCTACAATGAGCAGTTCTTC. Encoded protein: CASSAVSGSTYNEQFF.

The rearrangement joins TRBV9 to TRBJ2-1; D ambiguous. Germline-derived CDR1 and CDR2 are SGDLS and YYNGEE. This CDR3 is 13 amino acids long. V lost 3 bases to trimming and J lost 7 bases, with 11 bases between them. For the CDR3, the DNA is TGTGCCAGCAGCGCACTCGAATTAAATGAGCAGTTCTTC. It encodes CASSALELNEQFF.

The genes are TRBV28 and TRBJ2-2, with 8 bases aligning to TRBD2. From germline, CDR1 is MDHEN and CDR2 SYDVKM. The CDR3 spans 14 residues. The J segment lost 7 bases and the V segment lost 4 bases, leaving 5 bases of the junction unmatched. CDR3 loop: CASSYSGSGGELFF. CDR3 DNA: TGTGCCAGCAGTTACAGCGGGAGTGGCGGGGAGCTGTTTTTT.

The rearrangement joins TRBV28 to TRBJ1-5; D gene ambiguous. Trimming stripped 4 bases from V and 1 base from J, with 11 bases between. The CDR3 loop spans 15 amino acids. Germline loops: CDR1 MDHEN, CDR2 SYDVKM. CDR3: CASSSPSWSNQPQHF. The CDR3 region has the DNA TGTGCCAGCAGTTCCCCCTCGTGGAGCAATCAGCCCCAGCATTTT.

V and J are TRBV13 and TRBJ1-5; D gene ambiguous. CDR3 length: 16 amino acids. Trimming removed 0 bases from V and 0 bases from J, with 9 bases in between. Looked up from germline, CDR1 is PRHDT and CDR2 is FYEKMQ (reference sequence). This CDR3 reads CASSLGPPYSNQPQHF. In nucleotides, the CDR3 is TGTGCCAGCAGCTTAGGCCCGCCGTATAGCAATCAGCCCCAGCATTTT.

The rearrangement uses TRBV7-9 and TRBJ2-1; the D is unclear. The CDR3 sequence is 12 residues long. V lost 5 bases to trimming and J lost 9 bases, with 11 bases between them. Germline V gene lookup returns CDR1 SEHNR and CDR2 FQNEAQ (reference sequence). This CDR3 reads CASSEVVGEQFF. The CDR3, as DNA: TGTGCCAGCAGCGAGGTCGTGGGTGAGCAGTTCTTC.

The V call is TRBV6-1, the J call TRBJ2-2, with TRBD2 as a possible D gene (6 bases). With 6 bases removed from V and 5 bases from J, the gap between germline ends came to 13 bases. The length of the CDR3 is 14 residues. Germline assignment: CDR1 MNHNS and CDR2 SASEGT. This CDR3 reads CASSNRRGTGELFF. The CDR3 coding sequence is TGTGCCAGCAGCAATAGGCGGGGAACCGGGGAGCTGTTTTTT.

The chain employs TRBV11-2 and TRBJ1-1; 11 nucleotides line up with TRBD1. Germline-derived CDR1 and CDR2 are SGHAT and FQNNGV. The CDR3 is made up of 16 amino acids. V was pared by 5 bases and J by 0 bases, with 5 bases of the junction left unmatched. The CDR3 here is CASSDPGQGVNTEAFF. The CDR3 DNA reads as TGTGCCAGCAGCGACCCGGGACAGGGGGTGAACACTGAAGCTTTCTTT. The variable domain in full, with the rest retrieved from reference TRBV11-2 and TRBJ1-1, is EAGVAQSPRYKIIEKRQSVAFWCNPISGHATLYWYQQILGQGPKLLIQFQNNGVVDDSQLPKDRFSAERLKGVDSTLKIQPAKLEDSAVYLCASSDPGQGVNTEAFFGQGTRLTVV.